The next 19 T cell receptor beta chains were all read from a single sample in a study of T-cell reconstitution after alpha-beta-depleted transplantation in children. Unique molecular identifiers were used in preparing the TCRbeta library. MiXCR was run by TCRdb on the PCR reads, yielding one entry per CDR3 protein. The repertoire holds 200,000 to 250,000 distinct CDR3 sequences, approximately 8% seen once, with just under 6.5% in the top ten. Material: PBMCs, mostly from graft donor cells, obtained 180 days after TCRalphabeta/CD19-depleted stem cell transplant. Receptors originate from a male patient younger than 18 who had a stem cell transplant for acute lymphoblastic leukemia, so the T cells may come from the graft donor.

In its sample, this clonotype was seen many times. The chain has TRBV6-5 and TRBJ2-7; 12 bases are a match to TRBD2. Germline trimming cut 4 bases from V and 6 bases from J; bases unmatched to any gene: 10. Looked up from germline, CDR1 is MNHEY and CDR2 is SVGAGI. The CDR3 contains 16 residues. The CDR3 here is CASSSLAGGPWGEQYF. Written as DNA, the CDR3 is TGTGCCAGCAGTTCGCTAGCGGGAGGGCCCTGGGGCGAGCAGTACTTC.

This clonotype was seen ten or more times. The chain joins TRBV7-3 to TRBJ2-3; 10 nucleotides match TRBD2. V gave up 4 bases and J gave up 5 bases; unmatched junction bases: 6. CDR3 length: 15 residues. Looked up from germline, CDR1 is SGHTA and CDR2 is FQGTGA. The CDR3 is CASSWSGGAGDTQYF. The CDR3 region has the DNA TGTGCCAGCAGCTGGAGCGGGGGGGCGGGAGATACGCAGTATTTT. The entire variable domain, with the rest obtained from reference TRBV7-3 and TRBJ2-3, is as follows: GAGVSQTPSNKVTEKGKYVELRCDPISGHTALYWYRQSLGQGPEFLIYFQGTGAADDSGLPNDRFFAVRPEGSVSTLKIQRTERGDSAVYLCASSWSGGAGDTQYFGPGTRLTVL.

This clonotype was counted at least ten times. CDR3 nucleotides: TGTGCCATCAGGACCGGGACAGGGGTTATTTACGAGCAGTACTTC. It codes for CAIRTGTGVIYEQYF. This chain links TRBV10-3 with TRBJ2-7; TRBD1 matches at 10 bases. The germline V gene has CDR1 ENHRY and CDR2 SYGVKD. The CDR3 sequence is 15 residues long. J was trimmed by 4 bases and V by 6 bases; bases with no gene match: 9.

Many counts were recorded for this clonotype. The chain has TRBV4-3 and TRBJ2-5; D assignment may be TRBD1 or TRBD2 (5 bases each). The CDR3 spans 15 residues. Trimming took off 0 bases at V and 7 bases at J, with 15 bases between the two ends. The germline V gene has CDR1 LGHNA and CDR2 YSLEER. The CDR3 coding sequence is TGCGCCAGCAGCCAAGATACCAGCGGCCAGGGGACCCAGTACTTC. Amino acids: CASSQDTSGQGTQYF.

Remarks on this clonotype: A much larger clone lies one base from this, so it may be a read error. The genes are TRBV28 and TRBJ2-3; D is ambiguous. Germline CDR1 and CDR2: MDHEN and SYDVKM. V was clipped by 8 bases and J by 4 bases, with 13 bases between them. CDR3 length: 13 residues. DNA for the CDR3: TGTGCCAGCTTAAAGGGTATGGCAGATACGCAGTATTTT. Protein: CASLKGMADTQYF.

With respect to this clonotype: It may be a read error: a sequence one base away is much more abundant. This chain links TRBV11-2 with TRBJ2-6; 10 bases agree with TRBD2. The CDR3 covers 20 residues. Germline V gene sequence: CDR1 SGHAT, CDR2 FQNNGV. Unmatched junction bases numbered 15, after V lost 5 bases and J lost 2 bases. The CDR3 reads CASSTRGLAGAITGANVLTF. The CDR3 coding sequence is TGTGCCAGCAGCACTCGGGGGCTAGCGGGAGCCATCACTGGGGCCAACGTCCTGACTTTC.

This clonotype was observed at least ten times. The chain is built from TRBV29-1 and TRBJ2-1; TRBD2 matches 13 bases. V shed 1 base and J 9 bases; nucleotides not matched to a gene: 3. The germline V gene has CDR1 SQVTM and CDR2 ANQGSEA. This CDR3 has 14 amino acids. The CDR3 sequence: CSVEAGLAGVEQFF. The CDR3 coding sequence is TGCAGCGTTGAAGCAGGACTAGCGGGAGTTGAGCAGTTCTTC.

This clonotype was recorded many times. CDR3 loop: CASSLKAQFF. DNA for the CDR3: TGTGCCAGCAGTTTAAAGGCGCAGTTCTTC. The V call is TRBV12-3 or TRBV12-4, the J call TRBJ2-1; D is unresolved. Between the trimmed V and J ends, which lost 2 bases and 12 bases, there was a span of 5 bases. The CDR3 spans 10 residues.

This clonotype showed up many times. The gene calls are TRBV20-1 and TRBJ2-1, with 8 bases fitting TRBD1. There are 16 residues in the CDR3. The V gene's germline CDR1 is DFQATT and CDR2 SNEGSKA (reference sequence). The junction had 14 bases not matched to a gene; V was cut back by 6 bases and J by 4 bases. The chain's CDR3 is CSAPTNRDRPYNEQFF. Here the CDR3 DNA reads TGCAGTGCCCCCACTAACCGGGACAGGCCTTACAATGAGCAGTTCTTC.

At least ten counts were recorded for this clonotype. This chain connects TRBV6-5 to TRBJ1-1; D remains unclear. V was trimmed by 8 bases and J by 4 bases, leaving 11 bases between them. Looked up from germline, CDR1 is MNHEY and CDR2 is SVGAGI. The CDR3 extends over 12 amino acids. The CDR3 bases are TGTGCCAGCTCGAAGGGCATCACTGAAGCTTTCTTT. Translation: CASSKGITEAFF.

This clonotype came up many times. The V call is TRBV4-3, the J call TRBJ2-5, with a possible D match to TRBD1 (6 bases). This CDR3 spans 16 amino acids. Trimming left V 0 bases short and J 1 base short, with 12 bases between. Germline V gene lookup returns CDR1 LGHNA and CDR2 YSLEER. CDR3 sequence reads: CASSQEGTGSQETQYF. CDR3 DNA: TGCGCCAGCAGCCAAGAAGGAACAGGGAGCCAAGAGACCCAGTACTTC.

This clonotype came up many times. The chain carries TRBV28 and TRBJ2-7, with 10 nucleotides matching TRBD2. This CDR3 comprises 16 residues. The germline CDR1 and CDR2 sequences are MDHEN and SYDVKM. The V segment lost 6 bases and the J segment 4 bases; nucleotides outside the gene matches: 12. The CDR3 sequence is CASRMRSAGGHYEQYF. The CDR3 DNA sequence: TGTGCCAGCAGGATGCGATCAGCGGGGGGGCATTACGAGCAGTACTTC.

This clonotype was found many times. This sequence joins TRBV14 and TRBJ2-5, with 9 positions matching TRBD2. This CDR3 has 16 residues. The germline gives CDR1 SGHDN, CDR2 FVKESK. With V trimmed by 2 bases and J by 3 bases, 7 bases remained unmatched. The CDR3 region has the DNA TGTGCCAGCAGCCAACCGTTGCAGCGGGGGGAAGAGACCCAGTACTTC. It yields the protein CASSQPLQRGEETQYF.

The table lists this clonotype with many counts. This sequence joins TRBV29-1 and TRBJ2-7, with 9 bases that match TRBD2. CDR1 and CDR2 (germline): SQVTM, ANQGSEA. V lost 8 bases, J lost 0 bases, and 8 bases stayed unmatched. This CDR3 region has 14 residues. The CDR3 bases are TGCAGCCCCCTCGGCGGGAGGGCCTCCTACGAGCAGTACTTC. Amino acid sequence: CSPLGGRASYEQYF.

This clonotype was picked up many times. The V gene is TRBV12-5, the J gene TRBJ2-7; 12 bases fit TRBD1. The V gene end was trimmed by 5 bases and the J gene end by 5 bases; junction bases not matched to a gene: 7. The germline V gene has CDR1 LGHNT and CDR2 FRNRAP. There are 15 residues in the CDR3. CDR3 sequence reads: CASGASGTGGDEQYF. The DNA of the CDR3 is TGTGCTAGTGGTGCTTCCGGGACAGGGGGCGACGAGCAGTACTTC.

This clonotype was counted at least ten times. The rearrangement joins TRBV7-3 to TRBJ1-6; D remains ambiguous. The CDR3 runs to 14 residues. V lost 0 bases to trimming and J lost 6 bases, with 6 bases between them. Per the germline V gene, CDR1 is SGHTA and CDR2 is FQGTGA. CDR3 protein: CASSLTVGNSPLHF. In DNA form, the CDR3 reads TGTGCCAGCAGCTTAACAGTGGGTAATTCACCCCTCCACTTT.

The rearrangement uses TRBV19 and TRBJ2-3; the D call may be TRBD1 or TRBD2 (5 bases each). V lost 1 base, J lost 3 bases, and 8 bases lay in between. Per germline, CDR1 LNHDA and CDR2 SQIVND (reference sequence). CDR3 size: 14 residues. The CDR3: CASSIGGITDTQYF. DNA of the CDR3: TGTGCCAGTAGTATAGGGGGGATAACAGATACGCAGTATTTT.

This clonotype was seen ten or more times. The rearrangement uses TRBV4-3 and TRBJ2-3; 9 nucleotides match TRBD1. From germline, CDR1 is LGHNA and CDR2 YSLEER. Trimming cost V 1 base and J 14 bases; bases outside gene matches: 7. The CDR3 loop spans 13 amino acids. The CDR3 spells CASSQARQGEPYF. The CDR3 DNA follows: TGCGCCAGCAGCCAAGCCAGACAGGGGGAGCCGTATTTT.

This clonotype has just a few counts. A much larger clone sits a single nucleotide away, making a read error possible. V and J are TRBV13 and TRBJ2-3, with D hard to call. The V gene lost 5 bases and the J gene lost 2 bases, with 8 bases spanning the gap. The germline CDR1 and CDR2 sequences are PRHDT and FYEKMQ (reference sequence). This CDR3 has 13 residues. Here the CDR3 reads CASSPSITDTQYF. Written as DNA, the CDR3 is TGTGCCAGCAGCCCCTCGATCACAGATACGCAGTATTTT.